The source of this T cell receptor (beta chain) is a study of cytomegalovirus exposure and HLA in healthy donors. At the level of the study: The same platform was used for the 100 to 150 validation repertoires and the roughly 640 first-cohort repertoires, a later analysis reported.

Notes on the study in general: High specificity and sensitivity for cytomegalovirus status were reported for the classifier. The listing of 150 or so TCR beta chains classed them as cytomegalovirus-associated.

To note about this clone: Its target is not known.

Libraries were prepared by immunoSEQ multiplex PCR; TCRdb keeps only in-frame clonotypes and omits some of them. This table has more than 85,000 clones, roughly 90% appearing once. The CDR3 is 15 amino acids. Germline V CDR1 and CDR2: SGDLS, YYNGEE. V lost 4 bases, J lost 8 bases, and 18 bases lay in between. The specimen was PBMCs. The rearrangement links TRBV9 to TRBJ1-4; a weak D match, TRBD1 (5 bases). This TCR came from a young woman in good health and CMV-seronegative. CDR3 sequence reads: CASSPLGGYSEKLFF. CDR3 DNA sequence: TGTGCCAGCAGCCCTCTCGGGGGGTACTCAGAAAAACTGTTTTTT.